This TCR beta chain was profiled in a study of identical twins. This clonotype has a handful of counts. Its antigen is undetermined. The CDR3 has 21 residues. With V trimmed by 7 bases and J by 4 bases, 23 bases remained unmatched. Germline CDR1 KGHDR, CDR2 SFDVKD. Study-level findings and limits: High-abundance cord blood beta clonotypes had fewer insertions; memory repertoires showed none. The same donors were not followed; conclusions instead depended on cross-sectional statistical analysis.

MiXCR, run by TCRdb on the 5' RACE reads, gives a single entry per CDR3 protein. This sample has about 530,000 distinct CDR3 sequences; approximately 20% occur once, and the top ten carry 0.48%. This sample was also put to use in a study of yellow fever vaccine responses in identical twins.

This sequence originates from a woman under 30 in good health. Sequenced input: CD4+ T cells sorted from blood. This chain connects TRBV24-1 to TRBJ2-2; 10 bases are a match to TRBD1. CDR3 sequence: CATSTGTGALLAPRVTGELFF. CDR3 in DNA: TGTGCCACCAGCACCGGGACAGGGGCTCTACTAGCGCCTCGAGTCACCGGGGAGCTGTTTTTT.